This T cell receptor beta chain was captured by sequencing in a study of control samples from healthy donors and cancer patients. The method was immunoSEQ multiplex PCR; TCRdb's version includes in-frame clones alone and lacks a portion of them. Of some 130,000 clones in the sample, approximately 94% were seen once. The receptor was derived from a man in his thirties or forties in good health. What was sequenced was blood.

The CDR3 region is CASSNGVGVRQPQHF. The CDR3 DNA reads as TGTGCCAGTAGTAACGGGGTCGGAGTTAGACAGCCCCAGCATTTT. This chain joins TRBV19 and TRBJ1-5; D is unresolved. Germline V gene lookup returns CDR1 LNHDA and CDR2 SQIVND (reference sequence). This CDR3 spans 15 amino acids. The V and J ends lost 4 bases and 7 bases respectively, with 17 bases between them.